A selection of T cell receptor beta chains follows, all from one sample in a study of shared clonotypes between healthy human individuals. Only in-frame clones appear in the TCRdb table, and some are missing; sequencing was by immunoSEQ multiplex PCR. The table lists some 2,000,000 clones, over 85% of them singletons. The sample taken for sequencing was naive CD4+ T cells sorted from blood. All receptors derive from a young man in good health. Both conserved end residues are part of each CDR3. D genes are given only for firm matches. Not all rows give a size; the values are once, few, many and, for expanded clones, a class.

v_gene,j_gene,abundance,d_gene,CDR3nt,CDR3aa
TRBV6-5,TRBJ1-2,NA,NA,TGTGCCAGCAGCCGGGACTTCCAAGCTAACTATGGCTACACCTTC,CASSRDFQANYGYTF
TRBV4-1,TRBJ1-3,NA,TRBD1,TGCGCCAGCAGCCGCGGGACAGGGGATGGAAACACCATATATTTT,CASSRGTGDGNTIYF
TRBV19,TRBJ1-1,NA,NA,TGTGCCAGTATCCGGGAGGGGAGCACTGAAGCTTTCTTT,CASIREGSTEAFF
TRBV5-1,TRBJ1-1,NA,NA,TGCGCCAGCAGCTTGGGTACATCGAGCACTGAAGCTTTCTTT,CASSLGTSSTEAFF
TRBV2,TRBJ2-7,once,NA,TGTGCCAGCGAACAGGGTGCCTACGAGCAGTACTTC,CASEQGAYEQYF
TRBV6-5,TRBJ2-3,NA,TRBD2,TGTGCCAGCAGTTACAGCGGGGGAGGCACAGATACGCAGTATTTT,CASSYSGGGTDTQYF
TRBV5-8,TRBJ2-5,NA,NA,TGTGCCAGCAGCTTGGGAGCAAGGCCCCAGTACTTC,CASSLGARPQYF
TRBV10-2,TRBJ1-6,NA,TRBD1,TGCGCCAGCAGTTGGACAGGGGAAAGTTCACCCCTCCACTTT,CASSWTGESSPLHF
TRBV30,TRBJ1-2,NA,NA,TGTGCCTGGAGCGTTTCGGGACGGTTCTTCTATGGCTACACCTTC,CAWSVSGRFFYGYTF
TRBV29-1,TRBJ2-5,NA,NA,TGCAGCGTTGTAAGGGGCTTACAAGAGACCCAGTACTTC,CSVVRGLQETQYF
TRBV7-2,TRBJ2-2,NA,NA,TGTGCCACCCAGACTAGTCCCGGGGAGCTGTTTTTT,CATQTSPGELFF
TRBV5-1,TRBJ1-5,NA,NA,TGCGCCAGCAGCTTGGGGGGAGGCAATCAGCCCCAGCATTTT,CASSLGGGNQPQHF
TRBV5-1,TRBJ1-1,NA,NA,TGCGCCAGCAGCATTGGCGCGGGGCAGGGGTTTACTGAAGCTTTCTTT,CASSIGAGQGFTEAFF
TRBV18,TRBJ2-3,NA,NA,TGTGCCAGCTCCAGGGCCAGCACCTCGGGGGATACGCAGTATTTT,CASSRASTSGDTQYF
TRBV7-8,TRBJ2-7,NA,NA,TGTGCCAGCAGCTTAGACGGGGCTTTCTTCTCCGAGCAGTACTTC,CASSLDGAFFSEQYF
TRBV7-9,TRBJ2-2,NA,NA,TGTGCCAGCAGCCTGCGTACAGTGAACACCGGGGAGCTGTTTTTT,CASSLRTVNTGELFF
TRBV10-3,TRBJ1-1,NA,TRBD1,TGTGCCATCAGTGAGTCCGGAGGGACAGGGCGTGAGGCTTTCTTT,CAISESGGTGREAFF
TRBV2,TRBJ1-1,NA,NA,TGTGCCAGCAGTGTAAAGAGAGAGACTGAAGCTTTCTTT,CASSVKRETEAFF
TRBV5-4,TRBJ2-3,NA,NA,TGTGCCAGCAGCTTGGGAGGGGGTGGCGCAGATACGCAGTATTTT,CASSLGGGGADTQYF
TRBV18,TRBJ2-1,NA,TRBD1,TGTGCCAGCTCAAGGGACAGGGAAGGGCGCAATGAGCAGTTCTTC,CASSRDREGRNEQFF
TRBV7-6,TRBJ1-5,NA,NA,TGTGCCAGCAGCTTAAGTCCGGGACCCCAGCATTTT,CASSLSPGPQHF
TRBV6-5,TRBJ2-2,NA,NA,TGTGCCAGCAGTTATAGTCAAGGGACCGGGGAGCTGTTTTTT,CASSYSQGTGELFF